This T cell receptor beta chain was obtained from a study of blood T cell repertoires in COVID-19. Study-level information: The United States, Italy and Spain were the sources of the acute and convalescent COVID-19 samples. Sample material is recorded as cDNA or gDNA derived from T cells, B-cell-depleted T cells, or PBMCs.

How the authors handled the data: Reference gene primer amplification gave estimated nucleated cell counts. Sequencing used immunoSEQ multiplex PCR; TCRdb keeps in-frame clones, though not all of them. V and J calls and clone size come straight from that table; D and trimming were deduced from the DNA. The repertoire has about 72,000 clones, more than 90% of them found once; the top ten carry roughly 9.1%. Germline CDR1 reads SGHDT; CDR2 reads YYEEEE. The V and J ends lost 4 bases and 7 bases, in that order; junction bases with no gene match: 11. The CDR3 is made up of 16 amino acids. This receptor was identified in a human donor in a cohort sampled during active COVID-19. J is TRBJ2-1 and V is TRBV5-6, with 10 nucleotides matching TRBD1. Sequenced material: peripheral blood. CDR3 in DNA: TGTGCCAGCAGCCGGGGACAGGGGAGATCTCGGAATGAGCAGTTCTTC. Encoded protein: CASSRGQGRSRNEQFF.